A selection of T cell receptor beta chains follows, all from one sample in a study of blood T cell repertoires in COVID-19. The data were produced by immunoSEQ multiplex PCR, yet TCRdb's version contains in-frame clones alone and is incomplete. The sample includes roughly 80,000 clones, under 80% of them seen just once. Sequenced: peripheral blood. All receptors derive from a human donor in a cohort sampled during active COVID-19. CDR3s leave out the opening cysteine and the closing phenylalanine or tryptophan.

TRBV7-2,TRBJ2-7,ASSPRVGAYEQY
TRBV2,TRBJ2-7,ASRRDYEQY
TRBV5-4,TRBJ1-1,ASSLAGDTEAF
TRBV25-1,TRBJ2-2,AAGGFGRNTGELF
TRBV2,TRBJ1-5,ASSPDRDQPQH
TRBV2,TRBJ2-5,ASRDREETQY
TRBV28,TRBJ2-1,ASSFRTVYNEQF
TRBV14,TRBJ2-7,ASSQGRHSYEQY
TRBV29-1,TRBJ2-2,SVQVAGASYGELF
TRBV4-1,TRBJ1-4,ASSQEGLRSSNEKLF
TRBV15,TRBJ2-7,ATSKDRFSYEQY
TRBV6-5,TRBJ1-5,ASMGRVVQPQH
TRBV5-6,TRBJ2-3,ASSLGQLTDTQY
TRBV7-9,TRBJ1-2,ASSLVAGARDGYT
TRBV2,TRBJ2-7,ASSLYEQY
TRBV27,TRBJ2-3,ASSLTGGAGTDTQY
TRBV15,TRBJ2-6,ATSRGRGDNVLT
TRBV6-2/TRBV6-3,TRBJ2-1,ASSLTGGAGNEQF
TRBV5-1,TRBJ2-2,ASSLEGGRTGELF
TRBV21-1,TRBJ2-7,ASSKDQKSRVYEQY
TRBV5-1,TRBJ2-2,ASRHRSLANTGELF
TRBV28,TRBJ2-7,ASSSQRTGASYEQY
TRBV10-3,TRBJ1-5,AIRETVQPQH
TRBV28,TRBJ2-5,ASSPGQGWRETQY
TRBV5-1,TRBJ2-3,ASSLDSGGAATQY
TRBV30,TRBJ1-1,AWAPQVKGEAF
TRBV6-6,TRBJ2-7,ASSPFGWQRGTYEQY
TRBV30,TRBJ1-2,AWSGQGPT
TRBV5-5,TRBJ1-2,ASSNRENYGYT
TRBV29-1,TRBJ2-5,SVESRETQY
TRBV21-1,TRBJ1-2,ASSEDRANGYT
TRBV5-1,TRBJ2-3,ASSSLQGETDTQY
TRBV7-2,TRBJ2-7,ASSFGQGDEQY
TRBV5-1,TRBJ1-2,ASSLDSSNYGYT
TRBV29-1,TRBJ2-3,SVVWDRATDTQY
TRBV6-2/TRBV6-3,TRBJ2-7,ASSYSQDGAYEQY
TRBV9,TRBJ2-2,ASNPTQGWTGELF